This T cell receptor beta chain comes out of a study of T-cell reconstitution after alpha-beta-depleted transplantation in children. The J segment lost 5 bases and the V segment lost 4 bases, leaving 6 bases of the junction unmatched. The CDR3 consists of 14 residues. The germline gives CDR1 KGHDR, CDR2 SFDVKD. The library targeted TCRbeta and was prepared with unique molecular identifiers. MiXCR, run by TCRdb on the PCR reads, gives a single entry per CDR3 protein. Here the sample spans under 350,000 distinct CDR3 sequences, more than 9% being singletons. The chain uses TRBV24-1 and TRBJ1-2; 7 bases are a match to TRBD1. Specimen: PBMCs from the stem cell graft donor, collected from the stem cell graft. The clonotype originates from a human donor who donated a stem cell graft to a child with SCID. CDR3 DNA sequence: TGTGCCACCAGTGACGATCGACAGGGATATGGCTACACCTTC. As protein: CATSDDRQGYGYTF.